These 25 T cell receptor beta chains share one sample of origin, sequenced in a study of blood T cell repertoires in COVID-19. TCRdb keeps only in-frame clones here, not all; method: immunoSEQ multiplex PCR. Altogether roughly 150,000 clones are present, 75% to 90% being singletons, with the ten largest covering roughly 2.9%. The source material was peripheral blood. The receptors were sampled from a man aged 55-75 years with active or convalescent COVID-19.

The chain couples TRBV7-2 to TRBJ1-4, with D possibly being TRBD1 (6 bases). Looked up from germline, CDR1 is SGHTA and CDR2 is FQGNSA. The CDR3 extends over 15 amino acids. V dropped 5 bases and J dropped 0 bases, with 10 bases sitting between them. The CDR3 DNA is TGTGCCAGCAGCCGGACAGTTGCAACTAATGAAAAACTGTTTTTT. Translating it yields CASSRTVATNEKLFF.

J is TRBJ2-5 and V is TRBV27; D call uncertain. The CDR3 runs 13 residues. CDR1 is MNHEY, CDR2 SMNVEV, per germline (reference sequence). V dropped 4 bases and J dropped 6 bases, with 12 bases sitting between them. CDR3 loop: CASSSWVRKTQYF. The CDR3 DNA follows: TGTGCCAGCAGTTCTTGGGTCAGGAAGACCCAGTACTTC.

The V call is TRBV29-1, the J call TRBJ2-5, with 7 positions matching TRBD2. The CDR3 consists of 17 residues. The junction had 18 bases not matched to a gene; V was cut back by 4 bases and J by 4 bases. CDR1 and CDR2 (germline): SQVTM, ANQGSEA. CDR3 sequence reads: CSVAGGPQETGGETQYF. In DNA form, the CDR3 reads TGCAGCGTTGCGGGGGGACCCCAGGAAACGGGAGGAGAGACCCAGTACTTC.

The J gene is TRBJ1-1, the V gene TRBV4-1; D may be TRBD1 (6 bases). The germline gives CDR1 MGHRA, CDR2 YSYEKL. The V gene lost 0 bases and the J gene lost 5 bases, with 13 bases spanning the gap. The CDR3 has 15 amino acids. In nucleotides, the CDR3 is TGCGCCAGCAGCCAAGAACTTACAGGGCTGACTGAAGCTTTCTTT. Its protein product is CASSQELTGLTEAFF.

The V gene is TRBV24-1, the J gene TRBJ1-1; 7 positions match TRBD1. The CDR3 loop spans 13 amino acids. The J segment lost 9 bases and the V segment lost 4 bases, leaving 7 bases of the junction unmatched. Germline lookup yields CDR1 KGHDR and CDR2 SFDVKD. The CDR3 is CATSDPLQGQAFF. In DNA, the CDR3 is TGTGCCACCAGTGACCCGCTACAGGGGCAAGCTTTCTTT.

In its sample, this clone was seen a few times. The chain has TRBV5-4 and TRBJ2-7; TRBD1 matches at 10 bases. J was trimmed by 8 bases and V by 4 bases; bases with no gene match: 15. The length of the CDR3 is 16 residues. The germline V gene encodes CDR1 SGHNT and CDR2 YYREEE (reference sequence). The CDR3 loop reads CASSPIPTGGDRKQYF. The CDR3 DNA is TGTGCCAGCAGCCCCATCCCGACAGGGGGCGATAGGAAGCAGTACTTC. Full variable domain (missing parts from reference TRBV5-4 and TRBJ2-7): ETGVTQSPTHLIKTRGQQVTLRCSSQSGHNTVSWYQQALGQGPQFIFQYYREEENGRGNFPPRFSGLQFPNYSSELNVNALELDDSALYLCASSPIPTGGDRKQYFGPGTRLTVT.

Details on this clone: Its ends do not fully match the called genes, so a read error is possible. The CDR3 coding sequence is TGTGCCTGCCGCCTGGAGGGGGGGGTGAAAACTGAAGCTTTCTTT. Translating it yields CACRLEGGVKTEAFF. The V gene is TRBV6-2 or TRBV6-3, the J gene TRBJ1-1; weak D call: TRBD1 (6 bases). The V gene's germline CDR1 is MNHEY and CDR2 SVGEGT. CDR3 length: 15 residues.

V gene TRBV10-3 combines with J gene TRBJ1-1; TRBD1 matches at 9 bases. The CDR3 sequence is 14 residues long. V trimming: 6 bases; J trimming: 1 base; junction bases outside the gene matches: 3. Germline V CDR1 and CDR2: ENHRY, SYGVKD. This CDR3 reads CAIRPGQGNTEAFF. The DNA of the CDR3 is TGTGCCATCAGGCCGGGACAGGGGAACACTGAAGCTTTCTTT.

V is TRBV6-2 or TRBV6-3 and J is TRBJ2-2; 8 nucleotides match TRBD2. The trim removed 5 bases at V and 5 bases at J, leaving 13 bases unmatched. CDR3 length: 17 amino acids. CDR1 is MNHEY, CDR2 SVGEGT, per germline. CDR3 bases: TGTGCCAGCAGTACCGACGGGGGGGCTAGAGAAACCGGGGAGCTGTTTTTT. This sequence encodes CASSTDGGARETGELFF.

The chain is built from TRBV12-3 or TRBV12-4 and TRBJ1-5; 10 bases align to TRBD1. The V segment lost 8 bases and the J segment 5 bases; nucleotides outside the gene matches: 0. The CDR3 is 12 residues long. CDR3 bases: TGTGCCAGCGGACAGGGGGATCAGCCCCAGCATTTT. Its translation: CASGQGDQPQHF.

The chain carries TRBV11-2 and TRBJ1-5; D gene unclear. The CDR3 is 15 residues long. Trimming removed 1 base from V and 4 bases from J, with 11 bases in between. In germline, CDR1 is SGHAT, CDR2 FQNNGV. CDR3 residues: CASSLAPGENQPQHF. The CDR3 nucleotides are TGTGCCAGCAGCTTAGCCCCGGGAGAAAATCAGCCCCAGCATTTT.

The chain recombines TRBV28 with TRBJ1-1, with 8 positions matching TRBD1. V shed 7 bases, J shed 5 bases, and the junction held 6 bases outside the gene matches. The CDR3 loop spans 13 amino acids. Per germline, CDR1 MDHEN and CDR2 SYDVKM. The CDR3 nucleotides are TGTGCCAGCAAACGTACAGGGGGGACTGAAGCTTTCTTT. It yields the protein CASKRTGGTEAFF.

This chain joins TRBV11-2 and TRBJ1-6, with D tentatively TRBD1 (6 bases). This CDR3 is 14 amino acids long. The V and J ends lost 1 base and 10 bases respectively, with 11 bases between them. Per germline, CDR1 SGHAT and CDR2 FQNNGV. Written as DNA, the CDR3 is TGTGCCAGCAGCTTAGCGGGGGGCAGGTCACCCCTCCACTTT. It specifies CASSLAGGRSPLHF.

CDR3 in DNA: TGTGCCAGCACCCGATCGGGACAGCTCCACAATGAGCAGTTCTTC. Translation: CASTRSGQLHNEQFF. The V and J genes are TRBV6-5 and TRBJ2-1, with TRBD1 matching 7 bases. The CDR3 has 15 amino acids. The V gene end was trimmed by 7 bases and the J gene end by 5 bases; junction bases not matched to a gene: 11. The germline V gene has CDR1 MNHEY and CDR2 SVGAGI.

V gene TRBV4-2 combines with J gene TRBJ2-1, with D unclear. There are 15 residues in the CDR3. The V gene's germline CDR1 is LGHNA and CDR2 YNFKEQ. Trimming took off 3 bases at V and 0 bases at J, with 9 bases between the two ends. As DNA, the CDR3 is TGTGCCAGCAGCCAGAGCATCCTCTCCTACAATGAGCAGTTCTTC. Translated: CASSQSILSYNEQFF.

This chain connects TRBV5-1 to TRBJ2-1, with 9 bases identical to TRBD2. V lost 4 bases and J lost 1; bases outside the gene matches: 6. The germline V gene has CDR1 SGHRS and CDR2 YFSETQ. The length of the CDR3 is 16 residues. CDR3 residues: CASSPGSGGSYNEQFF. CDR3 bases: TGCGCCAGCAGCCCGGGTAGCGGGGGTTCCTACAATGAGCAGTTCTTC.

The genes are TRBV10-1 and TRBJ2-7; D might be TRBD2 (5 bases). Germline CDR1 and CDR2: WNHNN and SYGVQD (reference sequence). The CDR3 covers 13 residues. The ends were cut back, 1 base at V and 2 bases at J, with 6 bases in the middle. The CDR3 loop reads CASSELGAYEQYF. CDR3 sequence (DNA): TGCGCCAGCAGTGAGTTGGGAGCCTACGAGCAGTACTTC.

The chain uses TRBV5-5 and TRBJ1-2; D is perhaps TRBD1 (6 bases). Trimming pared 7 bases from V and 6 bases from J, leaving 19 bases between. Germline V lookup: CDR1 SGHKS, CDR2 YYEKEE (reference sequence). This CDR3 contains 14 residues. CDR3 in amino acids: CASGRGAEADGYTF. The CDR3 region has the DNA TGTGCCAGCGGGAGGGGGGCGGAGGCGGATGGCTACACCTTC.

The table lists this clone with a count of one. The chain links TRBV27 to TRBJ1-3; D not resolved. Germline CDR1 reads MNHEY; CDR2 reads SMNVEV (reference sequence). V dropped 8 bases and J dropped 7 bases, with 12 bases sitting between them. The CDR3 totals 12 residues. CDR3 DNA: TGTGCCAGCCTCCTTCCTAGGAACACCATATATTTT. Its translation is CASLLPRNTIYF.

The chain employs TRBV27 and TRBJ2-7, with 10 bases fitting TRBD2. Germline V gene sequence: CDR1 MNHEY, CDR2 SMNVEV (reference sequence). V lost 5 bases and J lost 6; bases outside the gene matches: 7. This CDR3 is built from 14 residues. CDR3 DNA sequence: TGTGCCAGCAGTCCTCTAGCGGGAGCTGGCGAGCAGTACTTC. It specifies CASSPLAGAGEQYF.

The chain joins TRBV7-2 to TRBJ2-5; TRBD2 aligns across 12 bases. There are 16 residues in the CDR3. Germline values: CDR1 SGHTA, CDR2 FQGNSA. Germline trimming cut 5 bases from V and 2 bases from J; bases unmatched to any gene: 6. The CDR3 is CASSLLAGGGQETQYF. CDR3 sequence (DNA): TGTGCCAGCAGCCTACTAGCGGGGGGCGGGCAAGAGACCCAGTACTTC.

The chain combines TRBV7-2 with TRBJ2-7; maybe TRBD2 (5 bases). The CDR3 spans 14 residues. Germline assignment: CDR1 SGHTA and CDR2 FQGNSA. Trimming cost V 3 bases and J 3 bases, with 12 bases left between them. The CDR3 nucleotides read TGTGCCAGCAGCTTGGACTCAAATAACTACGAGCAGTACTTC. Its protein product is CASSLDSNNYEQYF.

The chain couples TRBV12-3 or TRBV12-4 to TRBJ2-7; 8 nucleotides line up with TRBD1. The CDR3 is 13 amino acids. The V segment lost 6 bases and the J segment 4 bases; nucleotides outside the gene matches: 5. CDR3 protein: CASSRGRSYEQYF. The CDR3, as DNA: TGTGCCAGCAGCAGGGGGCGAAGTTACGAGCAGTACTTC.

This chain links TRBV20-1 with TRBJ2-3, with 9 bases matching TRBD2. The germline V gene encodes CDR1 DFQATT and CDR2 SNEGSKA (reference sequence). This CDR3 is built from 16 residues. V lost 3 bases and J lost 1; bases outside the gene matches: 8. The chain's CDR3 is CSASMREGRGTDTQYF. For the CDR3, the DNA is TGCAGTGCTAGTATGCGGGAGGGCCGGGGCACAGATACGCAGTATTTT.

This clone was counted a single time. The V gene is TRBV28, the J gene TRBJ1-5; possible D gene TRBD1, 5 bases. Germline V gene sequence: CDR1 MDHEN, CDR2 SYDVKM. The V gene lost 2 bases and the J gene lost 0 bases, with 17 bases spanning the gap. The CDR3 loop spans 18 amino acids. CDR3 sequence reads: CASSLTGLRRISNQPQHF. CDR3 bases: TGTGCCAGCAGTTTAACAGGCCTGAGAAGGATTAGCAATCAGCCCCAGCATTTT.